A single sample is the source of the 16 T cell receptor beta chains below, sequenced in a study of vaccination and CD4 T cells after COVID-19. Antigens of these TCRs are unknown. Cultured CD4+ T cells had their DNA profiled by the Oncomine TCR Beta short-read assay. TCRdb redid the calling of the PCR reads with MiXCR, one entry per CDR3 protein. The data hold about 14,000 distinct CDR3 sequences, with around 56% observed a single time. Specified treatment: roughly 10-day PBMC culture with coronavirus spike peptide pools or control peptides (ViraFEST assay). Sequences were obtained from CD4+ T cells from blood, cultured in vitro. The receptor source for this set is a human donor who had recovered from COVID-19.

J is TRBJ1-5 and V is TRBV30; D might be TRBD1 (5 bases). CDR1 is GTSNPN and CDR2 is SVGIG in the germline V gene (reference sequence). The CDR3 is made up of 14 amino acids. Trimming left V 2 bases short and J 1 base short, with 9 bases between. Here the CDR3 DNA reads TGTGCCTGGAGTCCGGGGCTCAGCAATCAGCCCCAGCATTTT. This gives the protein CAWSPGLSNQPQHF.

The V gene is TRBV10-3, the J gene TRBJ2-7; D is tentatively TRBD1 or TRBD2 (6 bases each). V was cut by 6 bases and J by 2 bases, with 20 bases left in between. The CDR3 has 16 amino acids. Germline V gene data show CDR1 as ENHRY and CDR2 as SYGVKD. The CDR3, as DNA: TGTGCCATCAGCGGCGGGACAACCGATACTACCTACGAGCAGTACTTC. It translates to CAISGGTTDTTYEQYF.

V and J are TRBV28 and TRBJ2-5; TRBD2 matches at 10 bases. Germline-derived CDR1 and CDR2 are MDHEN and SYDVKM. V trimming: 6 bases; J trimming: 2 bases; junction bases outside the gene matches: 9. This CDR3 comprises 16 residues. The DNA of the CDR3 is TGTGCCAGCAGCCCTGCCCTAGCGGGAGTGCAAGAGACCCAGTACTTC. Translating it yields CASSPALAGVQETQYF.

This sequence joins TRBV4-2 and TRBJ2-5, with D maybe TRBD1 (6 bases). CDR3 size: 14 residues. Germline V gene sequence: CDR1 LGHNA, CDR2 YNFKEQ. Trimming cost V 0 bases and J 5 bases, with 10 bases left between them. CDR3 sequence: CASSQEQGLETQYF. CDR3 nucleotide sequence: TGTGCCAGCAGCCAAGAGCAGGGGTTGGAGACCCAGTACTTC.

J is TRBJ1-1 and V is TRBV2; 7 bases line up with TRBD1. V lost 8 bases to trimming and J lost 8 bases; unmatched junction nucleotides: 5. The CDR3 runs 11 residues. Germline assignment: CDR1 SNHLY and CDR2 FYNNEI. The CDR3 sequence is CASGQVREAFF. Written as DNA, the CDR3 is TGTGCCAGCGGACAGGTTCGGGAAGCTTTCTTT.

This chain connects TRBV15 to TRBJ1-1, with D tentatively TRBD1 (6 bases). Trimming stripped 0 bases from V and 1 base from J, with 12 bases between. Per the germline V gene, CDR1 is LNHNV and CDR2 is YYDKDF (reference sequence). The CDR3 consists of 16 residues. The CDR3 loop is CATSRDPQGWNTEAFF. As DNA, the CDR3 is TGTGCCACCAGCAGAGACCCGCAGGGGTGGAACACTGAAGCTTTCTTT.

The chain uses TRBV6-1 and TRBJ1-1; 7 bases match TRBD1. With V trimmed by 6 bases and J by 7 bases, 5 bases remained unmatched. CDR3 length equals 12 residues. Germline loops: CDR1 MNHNS, CDR2 SASEGT. The CDR3 loop reads CASRSQGIEAFF. CDR3 coding DNA: TGTGCCAGCAGATCACAGGGGATTGAAGCTTTCTTT.

The table lists this clonotype with a few counts. J is TRBJ2-1 and V is TRBV6-2 or TRBV6-3; 9 nucleotides match TRBD2. This CDR3 has 14 amino acids. Losses at the gene ends were 7 bases for V and 9 bases for J; bases not matched to a gene: 10. Germline V gene data show CDR1 as MNHEY and CDR2 as SVGEGT. In DNA form, the CDR3 reads TGTGCCAGCACCTTTAGCGGGAGACGGGGTGAGCAGTTCTTC. As protein: CASTFSGRRGEQFF.

This clonotype has a handful of counts. The chain links TRBV7-3 to TRBJ1-1; D is unclear. Germline loops: CDR1 SGHTA, CDR2 FQGTGA. The CDR3 has 15 amino acids. V shed 2 bases and J shed 0 bases, with 10 bases lying between them. The CDR3 spells CASSLFAVMNTEAFF. CDR3 bases: TGTGCCAGCAGCTTATTCGCGGTCATGAACACTGAAGCTTTCTTT.

The table lists this clonotype with a count of one. The chain has TRBV20-1 and TRBJ1-5, with 7 bases aligning to TRBD1. Germline CDR1 and CDR2: DFQATT and SNEGSKA (reference sequence). The CDR3 runs to 14 residues. J lost 7 bases, V lost 0 bases, and 6 bases had no gene match. The chain's CDR3 is CSARDPTGIQPQHF. CDR3 DNA sequence: TGCAGTGCTAGAGACCCGACAGGGATACAGCCCCAGCATTTT.

This clonotype was seen only a few times. J is TRBJ2-1 and V is TRBV6-2 or TRBV6-3; D unresolved. V was cut by 2 bases and J by 8 bases, with 10 bases left in between. The length of the CDR3 is 13 residues. In germline, CDR1 is MNHEY, CDR2 SVGEGT. The CDR3 DNA follows: TGTGCCAGCAGTTACATTGGATTGCATGAGCAGTTCTTC. Translated: CASSYIGLHEQFF.

This chain joins TRBV11-2 and TRBJ2-1, with TRBD2 identical over 8 bases. Trimming cost V 6 bases and J 4 bases; bases outside gene matches: 8. Germline CDR1 SGHAT, CDR2 FQNNGV. The CDR3 extends over 15 amino acids. The CDR3, as DNA: TGTGCCAGCAGGGCCTTAGCGGGAACATACAATGAGCAGTTCTTC. It is translated as CASRALAGTYNEQFF.

A few counts support this clonotype. This sequence joins TRBV4-3 and TRBJ2-5, with TRBD2 as a possible D gene (6 bases). Germline assignment: CDR1 LGHNA and CDR2 YSLEER. The CDR3 contains 16 residues. With 0 bases removed from V and 1 base from J, the gap between germline ends came to 12 bases. CDR3 protein: CASSQDGRGTQETQYF. CDR3 sequence (DNA): TGCGCCAGCAGCCAAGATGGGCGGGGAACCCAAGAGACCCAGTACTTC.

This clonotype was seen a few times. CDR3 sequence reads: CASSPQGIGNEKLFF. CDR3 sequence (DNA): TGTGCCAGCAGTCCCCAGGGTATTGGTAATGAAAAACTGTTTTTT. This chain uses TRBV6-1 with TRBJ1-4, with TRBD1 as a possible D gene (5 bases). CDR1 MNHNS and CDR2 SASEGT come from the germline V gene. The CDR3 consists of 15 residues. Trimming removed 5 bases from V and 4 bases from J, with 14 bases in between.

The gene calls are TRBV20-1 and TRBJ1-1; D is ambiguous. Germline lookup yields CDR1 DFQATT and CDR2 SNEGSKA (reference sequence). The CDR3 is 11 amino acids. The V end was cut by 5 bases, the J end by 10 bases, with 14 bases between. CDR3 protein: CSASHRSGAFF. The CDR3 bases are TGCAGTGCTTCGCACCGGTCTGGAGCTTTCTTT.

The gene calls are TRBV12-3 or TRBV12-4 and TRBJ2-7; tentatively, D is TRBD2 (6 bases). The CDR3 has 12 residues. The ends were cut back, 6 bases at V and 1 base at J, with 7 bases in the middle. CDR3 nucleotides: TGTGCCAGCAGCCGGGGGTCCTACGAGCAGTACTTC. It encodes CASSRGSYEQYF.